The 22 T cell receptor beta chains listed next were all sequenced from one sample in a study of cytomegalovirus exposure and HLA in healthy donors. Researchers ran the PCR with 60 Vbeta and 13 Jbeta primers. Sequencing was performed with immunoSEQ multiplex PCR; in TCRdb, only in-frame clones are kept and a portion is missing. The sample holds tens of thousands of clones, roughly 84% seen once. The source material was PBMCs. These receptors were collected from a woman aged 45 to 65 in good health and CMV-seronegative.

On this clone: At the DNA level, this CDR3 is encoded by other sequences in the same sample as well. The DNA for the CDR3 is TGCGCCAGCAGCTTGGCAGGACAGCGGAACACCGGGGAGCTGTTTTTT. Its translation: CASSLAGQRNTGELFF. V usage is TRBV5-1 and J usage is TRBJ2-2; tentative D call: TRBD1 (6 bases). Between the trimmed V and J ends, which lost 0 bases and 1 base, there was a span of 10 bases. Germline lookup yields CDR1 SGHRS and CDR2 YFSETQ. The CDR3 sequence is 16 residues long.

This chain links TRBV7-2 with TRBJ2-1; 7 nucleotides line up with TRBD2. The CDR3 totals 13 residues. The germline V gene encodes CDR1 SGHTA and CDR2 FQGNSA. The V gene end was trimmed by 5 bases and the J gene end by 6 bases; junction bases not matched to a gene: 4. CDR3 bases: TGTGCCAGCAGCCCGGGGGGTCCCAATGAGCAGTTCTTC. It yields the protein CASSPGGPNEQFF.

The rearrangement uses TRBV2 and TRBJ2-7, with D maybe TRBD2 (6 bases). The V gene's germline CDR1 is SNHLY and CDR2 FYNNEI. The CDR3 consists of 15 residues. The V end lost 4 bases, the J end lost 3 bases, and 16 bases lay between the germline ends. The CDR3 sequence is CASSARLVQNYEQYV. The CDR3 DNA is TGTGCCAGCAGTGCGAGACTAGTACAAAACTACGAGCAGTACGTC.

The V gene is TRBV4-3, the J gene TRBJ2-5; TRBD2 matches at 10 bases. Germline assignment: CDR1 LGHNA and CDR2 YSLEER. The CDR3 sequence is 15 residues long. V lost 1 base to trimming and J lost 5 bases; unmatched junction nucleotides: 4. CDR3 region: CASSQAGLAMETQYF. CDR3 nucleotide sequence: TGCGCCAGCAGCCAAGCGGGACTAGCGATGGAGACCCAGTACTTC.

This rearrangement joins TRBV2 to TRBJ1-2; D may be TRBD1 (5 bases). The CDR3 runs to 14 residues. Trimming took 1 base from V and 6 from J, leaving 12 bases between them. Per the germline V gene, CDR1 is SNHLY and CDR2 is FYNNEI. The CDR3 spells CASSEDRIAHGYTF. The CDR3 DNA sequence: TGTGCCAGCAGTGAAGACAGGATTGCTCATGGCTACACCTTC.

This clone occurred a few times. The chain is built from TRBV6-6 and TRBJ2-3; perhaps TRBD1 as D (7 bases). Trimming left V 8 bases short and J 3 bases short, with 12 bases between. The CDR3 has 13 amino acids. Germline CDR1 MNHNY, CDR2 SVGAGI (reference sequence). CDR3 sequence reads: CASGGGFTDTQYF. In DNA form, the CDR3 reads TGTGCCAGCGGAGGGGGCTTTACAGATACGCAGTATTTT.

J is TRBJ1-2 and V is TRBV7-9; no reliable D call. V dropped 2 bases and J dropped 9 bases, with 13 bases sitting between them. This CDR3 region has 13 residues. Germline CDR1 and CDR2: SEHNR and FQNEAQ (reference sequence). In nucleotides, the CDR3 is TGTGCCAGCAGCTTACCGGGATCAGAGAGCTACACCTTC. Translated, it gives CASSLPGSESYTF.

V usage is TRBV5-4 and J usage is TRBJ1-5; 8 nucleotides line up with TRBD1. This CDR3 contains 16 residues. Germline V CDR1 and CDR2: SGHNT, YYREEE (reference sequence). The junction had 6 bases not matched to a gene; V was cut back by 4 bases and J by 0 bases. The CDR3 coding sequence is TGTGCCAGCAGCATGGGGGGACAGGTTAGCAATCAGCCCCAGCATTTT. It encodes CASSMGGQVSNQPQHF.

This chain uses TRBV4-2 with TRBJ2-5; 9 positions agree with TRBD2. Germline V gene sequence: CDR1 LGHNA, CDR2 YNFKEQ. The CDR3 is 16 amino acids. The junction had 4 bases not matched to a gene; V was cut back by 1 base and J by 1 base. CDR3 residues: CASSQVEAGGQETQYF. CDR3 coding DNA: TGTGCCAGCAGCCAAGTTGAAGCGGGGGGCCAAGAGACCCAGTACTTC.

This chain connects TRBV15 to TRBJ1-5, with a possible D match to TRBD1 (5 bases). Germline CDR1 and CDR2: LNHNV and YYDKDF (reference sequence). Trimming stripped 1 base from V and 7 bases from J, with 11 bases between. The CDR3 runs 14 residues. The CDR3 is CATSRGTGLQPQHF. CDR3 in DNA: TGTGCCACCAGCAGAGGGACGGGACTCCAGCCCCAGCATTTT.

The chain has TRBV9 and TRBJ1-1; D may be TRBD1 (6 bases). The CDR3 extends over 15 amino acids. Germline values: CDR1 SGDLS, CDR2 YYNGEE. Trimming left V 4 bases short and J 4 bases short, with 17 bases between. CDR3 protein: CASSPRTASGTEAFF. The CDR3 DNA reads TGTGCCAGCAGCCCCCGGACAGCCTCGGGCACTGAAGCTTTCTTT.

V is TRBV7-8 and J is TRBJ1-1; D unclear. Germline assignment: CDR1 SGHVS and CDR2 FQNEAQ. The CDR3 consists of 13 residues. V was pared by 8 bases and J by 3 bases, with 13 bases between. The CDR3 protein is CASGEAGYTEAFF. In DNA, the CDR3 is TGTGCCAGCGGAGAGGCTGGGTACACTGAAGCTTTCTTT.

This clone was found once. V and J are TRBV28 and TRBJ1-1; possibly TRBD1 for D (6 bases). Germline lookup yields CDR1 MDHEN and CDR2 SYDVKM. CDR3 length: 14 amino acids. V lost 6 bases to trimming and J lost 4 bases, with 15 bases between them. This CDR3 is CASSREGGGTEAFF. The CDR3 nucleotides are TGTGCCAGCAGCAGGGAGGGGGGGGGCACTGAAGCTTTCTTT. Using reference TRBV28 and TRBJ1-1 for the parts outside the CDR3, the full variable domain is DVKVTQSSRYLVKRTGEKVFLECVQDMDHENMFWYRQDPGLGLRLIYFSYDVKMKEKGDIPEGYSVSREKKERFSLILESASTNQTSMYLCASSREGGGTEAFFGQGTRLTVV.

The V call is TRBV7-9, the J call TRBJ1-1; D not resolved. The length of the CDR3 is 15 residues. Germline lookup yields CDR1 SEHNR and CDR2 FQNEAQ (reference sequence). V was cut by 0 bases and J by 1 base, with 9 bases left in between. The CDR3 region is CASSLARTANTEAFF. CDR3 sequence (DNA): TGTGCCAGCAGCTTAGCAAGAACAGCGAACACTGAAGCTTTCTTT.

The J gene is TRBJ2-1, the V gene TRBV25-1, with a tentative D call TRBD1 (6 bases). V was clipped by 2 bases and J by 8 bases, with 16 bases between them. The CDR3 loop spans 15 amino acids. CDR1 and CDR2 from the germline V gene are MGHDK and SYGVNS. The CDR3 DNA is TGTGCCAGCAGTGAACCCCGGGACCAGGGGCATGAGCAGTTCTTC. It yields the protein CASSEPRDQGHEQFF.

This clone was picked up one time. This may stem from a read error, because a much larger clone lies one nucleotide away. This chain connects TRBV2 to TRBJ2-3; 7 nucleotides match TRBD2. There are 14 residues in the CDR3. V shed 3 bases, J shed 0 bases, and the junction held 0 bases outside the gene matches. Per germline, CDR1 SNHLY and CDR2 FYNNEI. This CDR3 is CASSERGSTDTQYF. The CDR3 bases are TGTGCCAGCAGTGAGCGGGGGAGCACAGATACGCAGTATTTT.

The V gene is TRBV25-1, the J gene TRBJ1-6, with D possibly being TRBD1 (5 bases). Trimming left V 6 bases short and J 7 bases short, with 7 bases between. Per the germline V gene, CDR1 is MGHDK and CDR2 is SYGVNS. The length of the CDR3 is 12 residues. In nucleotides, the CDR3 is TGTGCCAGCAGAACAGGAAATTCACCCCTCCACTTT. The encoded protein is CASRTGNSPLHF.

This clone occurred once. The CDR3 DNA sequence: TGTGCCAGTAGTATTATTCTCAATAGGAGGGCTGAAAAACTGTTTTTT. Its protein product is CASSIILNRRAEKLFF. The chain recombines TRBV19 with TRBJ1-4; D uncertain. The CDR3 contains 16 residues. The germline V gene has CDR1 LNHDA and CDR2 SQIVND (reference sequence). V was clipped by 3 bases and J by 7 bases, with 18 bases between them.

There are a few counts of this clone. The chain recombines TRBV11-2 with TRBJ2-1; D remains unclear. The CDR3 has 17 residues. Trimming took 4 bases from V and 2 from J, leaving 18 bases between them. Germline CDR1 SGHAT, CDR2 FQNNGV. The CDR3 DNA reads TGTGCCAGCAGCTCCCCCTCGAAGCGCCCGACCTACAATGAGCAGTTCTTC. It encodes CASSSPSKRPTYNEQFF.

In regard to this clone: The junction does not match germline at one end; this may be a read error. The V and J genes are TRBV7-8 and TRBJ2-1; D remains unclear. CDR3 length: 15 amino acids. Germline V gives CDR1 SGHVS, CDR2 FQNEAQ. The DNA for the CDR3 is TGTGCCAGCAGCATCTTTGGTGAGAGATCCAATGAGCGGTTCTTC. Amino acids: CASSIFGERSNERFF.

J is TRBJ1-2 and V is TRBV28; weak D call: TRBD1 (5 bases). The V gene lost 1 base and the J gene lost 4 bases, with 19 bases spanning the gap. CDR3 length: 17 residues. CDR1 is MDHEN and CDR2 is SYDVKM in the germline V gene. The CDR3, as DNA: TGTGCCAGCAGTTTATATAGGACTCCGGGGACTATCTATGGCTACACCTTC. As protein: CASSLYRTPGTIYGYTF.

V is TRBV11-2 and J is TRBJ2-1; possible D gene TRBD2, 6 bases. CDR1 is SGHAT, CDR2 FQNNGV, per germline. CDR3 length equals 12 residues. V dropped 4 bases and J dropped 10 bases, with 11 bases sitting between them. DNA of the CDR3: TGTGCCAGCAGCTACGGGGGTTTAGAGCAGTTCTTC. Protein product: CASSYGGLEQFF. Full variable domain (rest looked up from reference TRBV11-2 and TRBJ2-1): EAGVAQSPRYKIIEKRQSVAFWCNPISGHATLYWYQQILGQGPKLLIQFQNNGVVDDSQLPKDRFSAERLKGVDSTLKIQPAKLEDSAVYLCASSYGGLEQFFGPGTRLTVL.